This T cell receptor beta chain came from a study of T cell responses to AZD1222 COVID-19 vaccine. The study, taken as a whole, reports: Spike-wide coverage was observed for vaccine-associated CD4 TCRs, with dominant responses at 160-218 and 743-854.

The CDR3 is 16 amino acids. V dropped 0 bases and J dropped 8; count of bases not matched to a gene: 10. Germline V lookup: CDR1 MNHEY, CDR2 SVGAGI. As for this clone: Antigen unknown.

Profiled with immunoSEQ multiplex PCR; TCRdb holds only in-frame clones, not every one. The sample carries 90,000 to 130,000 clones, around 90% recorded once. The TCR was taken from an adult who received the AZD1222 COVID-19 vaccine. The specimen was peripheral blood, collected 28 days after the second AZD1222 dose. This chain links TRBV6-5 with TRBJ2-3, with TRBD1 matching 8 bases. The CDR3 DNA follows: TGTGCCAGCAGTTACTCCCAGGGGGCCCGTCACGGTACGCAGTATTTT. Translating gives CASSYSQGARHGTQYF.